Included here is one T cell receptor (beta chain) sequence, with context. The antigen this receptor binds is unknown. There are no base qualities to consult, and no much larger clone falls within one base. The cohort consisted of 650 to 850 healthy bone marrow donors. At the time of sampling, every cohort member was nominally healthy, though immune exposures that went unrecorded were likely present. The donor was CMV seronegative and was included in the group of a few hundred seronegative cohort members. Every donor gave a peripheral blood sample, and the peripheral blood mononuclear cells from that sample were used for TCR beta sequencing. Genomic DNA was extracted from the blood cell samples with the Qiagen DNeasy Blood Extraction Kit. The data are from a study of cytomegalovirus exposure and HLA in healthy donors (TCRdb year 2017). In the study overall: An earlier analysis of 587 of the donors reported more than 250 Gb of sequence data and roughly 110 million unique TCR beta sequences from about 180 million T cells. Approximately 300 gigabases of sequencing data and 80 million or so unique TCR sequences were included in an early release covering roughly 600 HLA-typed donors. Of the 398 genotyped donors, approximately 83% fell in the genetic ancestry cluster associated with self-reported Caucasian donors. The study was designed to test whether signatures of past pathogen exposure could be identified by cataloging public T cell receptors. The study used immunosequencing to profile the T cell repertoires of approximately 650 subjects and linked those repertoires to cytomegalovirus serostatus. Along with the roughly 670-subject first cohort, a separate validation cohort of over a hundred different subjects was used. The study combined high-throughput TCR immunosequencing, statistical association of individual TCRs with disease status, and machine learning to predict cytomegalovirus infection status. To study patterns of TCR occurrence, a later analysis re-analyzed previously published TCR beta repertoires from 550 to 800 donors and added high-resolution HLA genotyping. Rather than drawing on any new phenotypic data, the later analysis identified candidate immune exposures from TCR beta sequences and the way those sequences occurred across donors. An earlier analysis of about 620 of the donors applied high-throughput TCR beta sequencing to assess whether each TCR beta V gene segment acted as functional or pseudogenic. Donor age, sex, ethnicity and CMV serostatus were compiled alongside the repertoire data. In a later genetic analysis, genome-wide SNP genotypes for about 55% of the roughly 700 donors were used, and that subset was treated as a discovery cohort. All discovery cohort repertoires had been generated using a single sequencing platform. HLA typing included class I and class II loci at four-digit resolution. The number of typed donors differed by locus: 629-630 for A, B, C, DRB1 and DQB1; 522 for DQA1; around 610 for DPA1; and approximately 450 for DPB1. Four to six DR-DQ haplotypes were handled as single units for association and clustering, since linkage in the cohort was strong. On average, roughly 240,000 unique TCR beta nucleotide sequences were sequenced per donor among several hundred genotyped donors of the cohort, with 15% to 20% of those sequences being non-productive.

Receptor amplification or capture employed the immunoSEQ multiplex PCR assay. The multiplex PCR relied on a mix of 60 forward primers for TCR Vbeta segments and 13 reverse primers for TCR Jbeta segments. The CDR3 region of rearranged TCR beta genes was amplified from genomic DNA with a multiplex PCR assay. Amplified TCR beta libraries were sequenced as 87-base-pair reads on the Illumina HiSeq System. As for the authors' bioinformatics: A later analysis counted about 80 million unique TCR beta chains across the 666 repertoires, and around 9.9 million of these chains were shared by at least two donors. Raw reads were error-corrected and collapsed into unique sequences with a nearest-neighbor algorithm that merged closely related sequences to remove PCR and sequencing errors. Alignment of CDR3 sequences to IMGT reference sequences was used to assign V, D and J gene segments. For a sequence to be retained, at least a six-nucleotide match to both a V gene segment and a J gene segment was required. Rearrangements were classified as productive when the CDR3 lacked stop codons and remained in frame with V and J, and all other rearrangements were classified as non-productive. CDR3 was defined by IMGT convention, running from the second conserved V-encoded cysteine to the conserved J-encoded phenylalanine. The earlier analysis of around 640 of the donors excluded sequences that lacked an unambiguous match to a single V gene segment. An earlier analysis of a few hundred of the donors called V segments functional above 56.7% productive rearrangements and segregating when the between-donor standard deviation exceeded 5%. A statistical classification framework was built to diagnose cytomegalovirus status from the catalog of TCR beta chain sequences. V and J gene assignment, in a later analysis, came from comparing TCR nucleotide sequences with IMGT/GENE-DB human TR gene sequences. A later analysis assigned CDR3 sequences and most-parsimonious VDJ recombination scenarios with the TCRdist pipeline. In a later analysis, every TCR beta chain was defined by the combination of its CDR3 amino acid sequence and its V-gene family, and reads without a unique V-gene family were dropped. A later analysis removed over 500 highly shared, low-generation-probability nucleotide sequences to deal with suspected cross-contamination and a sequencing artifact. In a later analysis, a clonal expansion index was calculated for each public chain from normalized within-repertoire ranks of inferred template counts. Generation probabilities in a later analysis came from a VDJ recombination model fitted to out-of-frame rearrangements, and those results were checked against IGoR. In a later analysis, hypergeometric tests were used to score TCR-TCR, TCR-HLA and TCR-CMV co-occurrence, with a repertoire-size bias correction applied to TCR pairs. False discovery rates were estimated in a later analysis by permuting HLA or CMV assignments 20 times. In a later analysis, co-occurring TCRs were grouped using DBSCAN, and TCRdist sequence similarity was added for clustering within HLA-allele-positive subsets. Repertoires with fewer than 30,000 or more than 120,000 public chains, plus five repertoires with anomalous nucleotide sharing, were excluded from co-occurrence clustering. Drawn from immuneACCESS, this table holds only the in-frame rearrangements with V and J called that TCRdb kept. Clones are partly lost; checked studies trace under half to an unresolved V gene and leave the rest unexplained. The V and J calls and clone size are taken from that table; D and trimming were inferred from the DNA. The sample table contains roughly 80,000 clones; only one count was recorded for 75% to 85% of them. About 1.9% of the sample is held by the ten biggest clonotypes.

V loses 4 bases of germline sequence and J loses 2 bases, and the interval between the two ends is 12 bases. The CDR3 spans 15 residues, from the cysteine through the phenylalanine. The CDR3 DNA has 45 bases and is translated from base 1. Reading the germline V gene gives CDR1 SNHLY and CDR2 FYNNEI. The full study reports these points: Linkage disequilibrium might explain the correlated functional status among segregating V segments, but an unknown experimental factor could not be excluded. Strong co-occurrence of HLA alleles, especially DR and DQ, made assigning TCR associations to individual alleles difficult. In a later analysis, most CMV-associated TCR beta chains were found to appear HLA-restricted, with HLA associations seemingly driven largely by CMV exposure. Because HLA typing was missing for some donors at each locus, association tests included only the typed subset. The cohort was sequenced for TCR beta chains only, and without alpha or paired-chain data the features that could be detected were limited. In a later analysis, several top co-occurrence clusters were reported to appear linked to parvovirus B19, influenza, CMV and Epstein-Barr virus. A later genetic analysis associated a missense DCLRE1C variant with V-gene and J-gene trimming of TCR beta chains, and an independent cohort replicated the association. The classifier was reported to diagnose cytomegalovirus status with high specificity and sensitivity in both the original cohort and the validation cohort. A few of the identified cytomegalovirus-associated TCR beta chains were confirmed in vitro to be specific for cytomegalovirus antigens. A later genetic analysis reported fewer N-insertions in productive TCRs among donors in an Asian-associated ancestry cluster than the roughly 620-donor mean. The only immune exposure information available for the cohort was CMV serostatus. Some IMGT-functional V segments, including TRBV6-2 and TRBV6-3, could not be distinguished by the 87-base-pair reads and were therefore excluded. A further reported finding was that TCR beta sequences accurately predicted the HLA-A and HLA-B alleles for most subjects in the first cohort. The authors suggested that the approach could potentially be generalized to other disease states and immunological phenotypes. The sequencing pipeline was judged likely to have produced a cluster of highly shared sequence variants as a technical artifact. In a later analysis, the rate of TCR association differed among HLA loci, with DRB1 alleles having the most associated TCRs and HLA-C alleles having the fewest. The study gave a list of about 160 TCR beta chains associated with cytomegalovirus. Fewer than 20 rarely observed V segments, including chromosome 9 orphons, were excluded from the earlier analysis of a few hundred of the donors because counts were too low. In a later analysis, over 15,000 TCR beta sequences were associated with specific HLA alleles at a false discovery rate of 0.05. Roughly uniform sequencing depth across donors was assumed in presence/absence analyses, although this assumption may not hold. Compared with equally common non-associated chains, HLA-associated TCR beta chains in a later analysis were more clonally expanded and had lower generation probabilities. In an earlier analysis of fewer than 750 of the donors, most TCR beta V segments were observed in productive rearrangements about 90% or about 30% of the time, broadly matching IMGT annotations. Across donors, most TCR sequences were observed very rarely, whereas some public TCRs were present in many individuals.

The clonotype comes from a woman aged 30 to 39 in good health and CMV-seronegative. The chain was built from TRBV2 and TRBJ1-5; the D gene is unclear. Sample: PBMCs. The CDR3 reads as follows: CASSVILTGNQPQHF. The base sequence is TGTGCCAGCAGTGTCATCCTCACGGGCAATCAGCCCCAGCATTTT.